The clone carrying this T cell receptor beta chain turned up a few times. This record comes from a study of blood T cell repertoires in COVID-19. Study in general: Both acute and convalescent COVID-19 samples were obtained from the United States, Italy and Spain. T cells, B-cell-depleted T cells, or PBMCs supplied cDNA or gDNA.

In the original processing: Amplification from reference gene primers served as the basis for estimated nucleated cell counts. Here immunoSEQ multiplex PCR was the method, and the copy in TCRdb shows in-frame clones only, minus some. V and J calls plus clone size are reproduced from that table; the DNA served to infer D and trimming. This sample has about 120,000 clones, with about 89% found just once. Sequencing used peripheral blood. The sequence derives from a woman aged 70-85 years with acute or convalescent COVID-19.

CDR3 sequence (DNA): TGTGCCAGCAGGAGACTAGCGGGGGCCCCAGATACGCAGTATTTT. Translated, it gives CASRRLAGAPDTQYF. V and J are TRBV2 and TRBJ2-3, with TRBD2 identical over 12 bases. Unmatched junction bases numbered 5, after V lost 6 bases and J lost 4 bases. Germline V gene sequence: CDR1 SNHLY, CDR2 FYNNEI. The CDR3 sequence is 15 residues long. The full variable domain, rest sourced from reference TRBV2 and TRBJ2-3, is EPEVTQTPSHQVTQMGQEVILRCVPISNHLYFYWYRQILGQKVEFLVSFYNNEISEKSEIFDDQFSVERPDGSNFTLKIRSTKLEDSAMYFCASRRLAGAPDTQYFGPGTRLTVL.